Listed below are T cell receptor beta chains from one sample, sequenced in a study of radiotherapy plus CTLA-4 blockade in lung cancer. Here immunoSEQ multiplex PCR was the method, and the copy in TCRdb shows in-frame clones only, minus some. The table includes tens of thousands of clones, about 77% detected once. Source: peripheral blood, taken from a patient treated with radiotherapy plus ipilimumab. These receptors were collected from a human donor with non-small cell lung cancer that progressed on radiotherapy plus ipilimumab. Each CDR3 is given with its conserved first and last residue. Fields, in order: clone size, J gene, V gene, D gene, CDR3 DNA, CDR3 protein. The D gene is left open where the match is weak. Clone size appears in some rows only: once, few, many, or a class for an expanded clone.

- | TRBJ2-1 | TRBV4-3 | TRBD2 | TGCGCCAGCAGCCTCCGACTAGCGGGCTTCAATGAGCAGTTCTTC | CASSLRLAGFNEQFF
- | TRBJ1-5 | TRBV4-1 | - | TGCGCCAGCAGCCGGACGACAGTGGGGGGCAATCAGCCCCAGCATTTT | CASSRTTVGGNQPQHF
few | TRBJ2-7 | TRBV30 | TRBD1 | TGTGCCTGGAGTGACCCCAGCAGGGGGTACGACGAGCAGTACTTC | CAWSDPSRGYDEQYF
- | TRBJ1-5 | TRBV28 | - | TGTGCCAGCTCAACGCCGGAGAGAGTCGGCAATCAGCCCCAGCATTTT | CASSTPERVGNQPQHF
- | TRBJ2-1 | TRBV9 | TRBD2 | TGTGCCAGCAGCGTAAGGACGGGGGGACACAATGAGCAGTTCTTC | CASSVRTGGHNEQFF
few | TRBJ1-2 | TRBV7-2 | - | TGTGCCAGCAGCAATACAGGGCCGGCCTATGGCTACACCTTC | CASSNTGPAYGYTF
- | TRBJ2-5 | TRBV28 | TRBD1 | TGTGCCAGCAGTCCCCTAGGACAGGGTATGGTGGAGACCCAGTACTTC | CASSPLGQGMVETQYF
- | TRBJ2-2 | TRBV2 | - | TGTGCCAGCAGTGCCTCGATGGGGAACTCCGGGGAGCTGTTTTTT | CASSASMGNSGELFF
- | TRBJ1-1 | TRBV13 | - | TGTGCCAGCAGCCCCCGTCTGAACACTGAAGCTTTCTTT | CASSPRLNTEAFF
- | TRBJ2-7 | TRBV7-9 | - | TGTGCCAGCAGCCCAGGGTTCGAGCAGTACTTC | CASSPGFEQYF
- | TRBJ2-1 | TRBV19 | - | TGTGCCAGTAGTATAGTGTCAGGCAATGAGCAGTTCTTC | CASSIVSGNEQFF
- | TRBJ2-1 | TRBV9 | TRBD1 | TGTGCCAGCAGCGTCGATCCCGGGACAGCCTACAATGAGCAGTTCTTC | CASSVDPGTAYNEQFF
- | TRBJ2-7 | TRBV5-1 | - | TGCGCCAGCAGCTTGGGAGGGGGGGGCTCCTACGAGCAGTACTTC | CASSLGGGGSYEQYF
- | TRBJ1-1 | TRBV28 | - | TGTGCCAGCAGATCAGGGGCGCGTAGCACTGAAGCTTTCTTT | CASRSGARSTEAFF